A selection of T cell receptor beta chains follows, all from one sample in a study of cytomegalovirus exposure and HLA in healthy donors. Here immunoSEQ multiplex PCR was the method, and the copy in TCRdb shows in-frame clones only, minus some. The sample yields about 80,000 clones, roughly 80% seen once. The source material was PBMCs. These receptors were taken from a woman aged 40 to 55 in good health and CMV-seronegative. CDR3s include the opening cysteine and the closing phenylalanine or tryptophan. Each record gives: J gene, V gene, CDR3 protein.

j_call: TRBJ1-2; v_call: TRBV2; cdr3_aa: CASSGQEYGYTF
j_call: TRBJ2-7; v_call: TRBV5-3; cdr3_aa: CARSLSTLTGDRDGYEQYF
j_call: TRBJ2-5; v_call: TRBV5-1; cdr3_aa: CASSLRGSHETQYF
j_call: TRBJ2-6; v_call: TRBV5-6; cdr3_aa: CASSRGWKSGANVLTF
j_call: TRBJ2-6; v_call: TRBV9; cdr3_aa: CASSPGQGILSGANVLTF
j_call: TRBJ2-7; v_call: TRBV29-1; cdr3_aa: CSVEDPYRGNEQYF
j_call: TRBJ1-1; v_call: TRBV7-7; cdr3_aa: CASSLGTDTEAFF
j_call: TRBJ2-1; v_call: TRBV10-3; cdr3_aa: CAISDSTSYNEQFF
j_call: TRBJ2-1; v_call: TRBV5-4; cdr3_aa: CASKQGAGYNEQFF
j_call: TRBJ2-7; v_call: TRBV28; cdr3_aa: CASSPPGYEQYF
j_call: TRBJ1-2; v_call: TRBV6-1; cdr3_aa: CASSGRLTGTNYGYTF
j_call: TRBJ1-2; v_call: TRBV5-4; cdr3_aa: CASSVTGVGTSYGYTF
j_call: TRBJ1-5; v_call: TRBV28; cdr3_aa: CASSRRGLSHQPQHF
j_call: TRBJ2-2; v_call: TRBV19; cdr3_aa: CASRRPGSGRTGELFF
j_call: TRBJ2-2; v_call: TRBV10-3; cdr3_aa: CAISESGEVGELFF
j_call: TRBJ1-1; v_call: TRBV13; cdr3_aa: CASSQRRGYNTEAFF
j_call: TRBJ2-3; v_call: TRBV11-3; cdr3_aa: CASSLGRMASEGTDTQYF
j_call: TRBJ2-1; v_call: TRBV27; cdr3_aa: CASSPGTAPYNEQFF
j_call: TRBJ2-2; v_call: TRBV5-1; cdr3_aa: CASSKGLAGSNTGELFF
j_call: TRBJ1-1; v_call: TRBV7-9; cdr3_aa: CASSSYTEAFF
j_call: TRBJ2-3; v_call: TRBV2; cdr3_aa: CASSATSGRGTDTQYF
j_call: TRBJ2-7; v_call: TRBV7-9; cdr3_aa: CASSLLTNPYEQYF
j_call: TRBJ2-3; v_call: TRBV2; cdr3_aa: CASSPEWEGDTQYF
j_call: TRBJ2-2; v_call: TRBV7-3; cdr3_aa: CASTTAGGVKELFF
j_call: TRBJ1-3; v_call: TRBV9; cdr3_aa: CASSVGDRSPVYF
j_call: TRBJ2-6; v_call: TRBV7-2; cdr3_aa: CASSLTGGLSGANVLTF
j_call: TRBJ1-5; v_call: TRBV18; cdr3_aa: CASSTGGGNQPQHF